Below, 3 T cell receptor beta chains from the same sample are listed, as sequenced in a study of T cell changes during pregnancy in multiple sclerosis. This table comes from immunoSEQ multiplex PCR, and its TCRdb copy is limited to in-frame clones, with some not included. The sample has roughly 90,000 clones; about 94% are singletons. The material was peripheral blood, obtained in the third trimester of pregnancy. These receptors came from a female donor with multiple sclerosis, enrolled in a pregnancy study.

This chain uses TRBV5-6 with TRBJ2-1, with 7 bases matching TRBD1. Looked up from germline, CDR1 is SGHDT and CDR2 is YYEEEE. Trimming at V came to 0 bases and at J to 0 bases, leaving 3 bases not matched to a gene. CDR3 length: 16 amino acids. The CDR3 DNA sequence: TGTGCCAGCAGCTTGGCCGGGACAGACTCCTACAATGAGCAGTTCTTC. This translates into CASSLAGTDSYNEQFF.

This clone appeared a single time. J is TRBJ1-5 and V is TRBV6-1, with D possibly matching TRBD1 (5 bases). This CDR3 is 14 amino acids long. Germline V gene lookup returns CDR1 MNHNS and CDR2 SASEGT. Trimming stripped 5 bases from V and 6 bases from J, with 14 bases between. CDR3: CASSPGGEGQPQHF. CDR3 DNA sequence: TGTGCCAGCAGTCCCGGGGGGGAGGGTCAGCCCCAGCATTTT.

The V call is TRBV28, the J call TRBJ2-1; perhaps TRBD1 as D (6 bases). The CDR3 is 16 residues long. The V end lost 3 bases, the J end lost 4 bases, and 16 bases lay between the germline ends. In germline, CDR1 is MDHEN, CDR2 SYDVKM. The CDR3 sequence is CASSLPRTEPYNEQFF. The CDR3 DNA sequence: TGTGCCAGCAGTTTGCCCCGGACAGAGCCGTACAATGAGCAGTTCTTC.